These 28 T cell receptor beta chains were all obtained from the same sample, sequenced in a study of blood T cell repertoires in COVID-19. Sequencing was performed with immunoSEQ multiplex PCR; in TCRdb, only in-frame clones are kept and a portion is missing. The sample carries tens of thousands of clones, 70% to 90% recorded once. Sequencing used peripheral blood. These receptors originate from a human donor in a cohort sampled during active COVID-19.

The chain recombines TRBV2 with TRBJ1-1; D not resolved. Between the trimmed V and J ends, which lost 4 bases and 1 base, there was a span of 13 bases. Per the germline V gene, CDR1 is SNHLY and CDR2 is FYNNEI. The CDR3 has 15 amino acids. The CDR3 spells CASSVKEMRNTEAFF. CDR3 nucleotides: TGTGCCAGCAGTGTTAAGGAGATGCGGAACACTGAAGCTTTCTTT.

V usage is TRBV2 and J usage is TRBJ2-1; D is perhaps TRBD1 (6 bases). With 6 bases removed from V and 0 bases from J, the gap between germline ends came to 12 bases. Per the germline V gene, CDR1 is SNHLY and CDR2 is FYNNEI. CDR3 size: 15 residues. In nucleotides, the CDR3 is TGTGCCAGCAGCGAAAGGGGGTTCTCCTACAATGAGCAGTTCTTC. This encodes CASSERGFSYNEQFF.

This clone was recorded once. The chain uses TRBV9 and TRBJ2-3; D unclear. V was cut by 0 bases and J by 0 bases, with 11 bases left in between. This CDR3 spans 16 amino acids. Germline CDR1 is SGDLS and CDR2 is YYNGEE. The CDR3 bases are TGTGCCAGCAGCGTAGTGCAACAACCTAGCACAGATACGCAGTATTTT. This translates into CASSVVQQPSTDTQYF.

The chain uses TRBV27 and TRBJ2-7, with a possible D match to TRBD2 (6 bases). The CDR3 contains 12 residues. The V end was cut by 8 bases, the J end by 4 bases, with 12 bases between. Germline V gives CDR1 MNHEY, CDR2 SMNVEV (reference sequence). CDR3 in amino acids: CASATSKYEQYF. DNA for the CDR3: TGTGCCAGCGCGACTAGTAAGTACGAGCAGTACTTC.

The chain recombines TRBV5-1 with TRBJ2-7; no firm D call. The CDR3 covers 14 residues. Germline-derived CDR1 and CDR2 are SGHRS and YFSETQ. V was pared by 0 bases and J by 2 bases, with 9 bases between. The DNA of the CDR3 is TGCGCCAGCAGCTTGGGAAAGCTTACCTACGAGCAGTACTTC. This codes for CASSLGKLTYEQYF.

The rearrangement links TRBV19 to TRBJ1-6; 7 bases align to TRBD1. The CDR3 consists of 14 residues. Germline lookup yields CDR1 LNHDA and CDR2 SQIVND (reference sequence). V trimming: 8 bases; J trimming: 11 bases; junction bases outside the gene matches: 12. CDR3 loop: CASHPGTVGPPLHF. The DNA of the CDR3 is TGTGCCAGTCATCCCGGGACAGTGGGACCACCCCTCCACTTT.

This clone is medium-sized. This chain joins TRBV5-1 and TRBJ1-2, with 8 positions matching TRBD1. The CDR3 extends over 15 amino acids. V trimming: 2 bases; J trimming: 4 bases; junction bases outside the gene matches: 7. The germline gives CDR1 SGHRS, CDR2 YFSETQ. CDR3 sequence reads: CASSFWTGTSYGYTF. Written as DNA, the CDR3 is TGCGCCAGCAGCTTCTGGACAGGGACAAGCTATGGCTACACCTTC.

V is TRBV5-1 and J is TRBJ2-5; tentative D call: TRBD1 (6 bases). Germline V gene data show CDR1 as SGHRS and CDR2 as YFSETQ. This CDR3 is built from 16 residues. The ends were cut back, 0 bases at V and 5 bases at J, with 17 bases in the middle. The CDR3 DNA reads as TGCGCCAGCAGCTTGGAGGGCAGGGGTGTCATCGAGACCCAGTACTTC. As protein: CASSLEGRGVIETQYF.

This clone appeared once. The rearrangement uses TRBV2 and TRBJ2-3; D may be TRBD2 (6 bases). Germline V lookup: CDR1 SNHLY, CDR2 FYNNEI. The CDR3 runs 16 residues. The V gene lost 4 bases and the J gene lost 0 bases, with 14 bases spanning the gap. CDR3 nucleotide sequence: TGTGCCAGCAGTGGGTCCGGGAGTCCTAGCACAGATACGCAGTATTTT. Translating it yields CASSGSGSPSTDTQYF.

J is TRBJ2-7 and V is TRBV10-2; 7 positions agree with TRBD1. V shed 2 bases, J shed 3 bases, and the junction held 1 base outside the gene matches. Germline V CDR1 and CDR2: WSHSY, SAAADI. CDR3 length equals 13 residues. CDR3 sequence (DNA): TGCGCCAGCAGTGAGACAGGGGACTACGAGCAGTACTTC. It specifies CASSETGDYEQYF.

The chain uses TRBV5-4 and TRBJ2-5, with 11 bases aligning to TRBD1. The CDR3 sequence is 16 residues long. Germline-derived CDR1 and CDR2 are SGHNT and YYREEE (reference sequence). The V gene end was trimmed by 0 bases and the J gene end by 4 bases; junction bases not matched to a gene: 5. The CDR3 sequence is CASSLGGQGARETQYF. The CDR3 nucleotides read TGTGCCAGCAGCTTGGGAGGACAGGGGGCCCGAGAGACCCAGTACTTC.

The gene calls are TRBV25-1 and TRBJ1-1, with no clear D. The germline gives CDR1 MGHDK, CDR2 SYGVNS. The CDR3 consists of 16 residues. V lost 4 bases to trimming and J lost 2 bases, with 17 bases between them. The CDR3 region is CASSGSWGEGNTEAFF. The CDR3 coding sequence is TGTGCCAGCAGTGGCAGCTGGGGAGAGGGAAACACTGAAGCTTTCTTT.

The genes are TRBV19 and TRBJ1-5; 8 bases map to TRBD1. CDR1 LNHDA and CDR2 SQIVND come from the germline V gene (reference sequence). Germline trimming cut 7 bases from V and 2 bases from J; bases unmatched to any gene: 13. This CDR3 contains 17 residues. The CDR3, as DNA: TGTGCCAGTAAACGGGACAGGTCTAGTTATGGCAATCAGCCCCAGCATTTT. Translation gives CASKRDRSSYGNQPQHF.

CDR3: CASSYVGGTEAFF. The CDR3, as DNA: TGTGCCAGCAGTTACGTGGGGGGCACTGAAGCTTTCTTT. The chain employs TRBV6-5 and TRBJ1-1; the D gene is possibly TRBD1 (5 bases). Germline V gene lookup returns CDR1 MNHEY and CDR2 SVGAGI. This CDR3 region has 13 residues. V lost 2 bases and J 4 bases, leaving 8 bases between the germline ends.

The chain joins TRBV11-2 to TRBJ2-7; 10 bases match TRBD1. With V trimmed by 5 bases and J by 2 bases, 3 bases remained unmatched. From germline, CDR1 is SGHAT and CDR2 FQNNGV. The CDR3 is 14 residues long. The chain's CDR3 is CASSAGTGAYEQYF. CDR3 nucleotides: TGTGCCAGCAGCGCCGGGACAGGGGCCTACGAGCAGTACTTC.

V usage is TRBV6-6 and J usage is TRBJ2-5, with 12 bases lining up with TRBD2. The V gene's germline CDR1 is MNHNY and CDR2 SVGAGI (reference sequence). With V trimmed by 5 bases and J by 4 bases, 11 bases remained unmatched. The CDR3 is 17 residues long. CDR3 sequence: CASSPRLAGDGRETQYF. Written as DNA, the CDR3 is TGTGCCAGCAGTCCCCGACTAGCGGGGGACGGCAGAGAGACCCAGTACTTC.

The V call is TRBV23-1, the J call TRBJ1-5; 9 nucleotides line up with TRBD1. TRBV23-1 is noted as an ORF with a role that remains uncertain. The CDR3 has 18 residues. V was clipped by 8 bases and J by 0 bases; unmatched bases: 14. In DNA form, the CDR3 reads TGCGCCAGCGAAACCCGGGACAGGGAGCTGTATAGCAATCAGCCCCAGCATTTT. Protein: CASETRDRELYSNQPQHF.

With respect to this clone: Other DNA sequences within the sample encode an identical CDR3. The chain carries TRBV7-6 and TRBJ2-3, with 10 positions matching TRBD2. V shed 1 base, J shed 0 bases, and the junction held 4 bases outside the gene matches. Germline V gene lookup returns CDR1 SGHVS and CDR2 FNYEAQ. CDR3 length: 17 residues. This chain's CDR3 is CASSLVPSGGSTDTQYF. CDR3 in DNA: TGTGCCAGCAGCTTAGTTCCTAGCGGGGGAAGCACAGATACGCAGTATTTT.

The V gene is TRBV30, the J gene TRBJ1-2; D is unclear. This CDR3 has 13 amino acids. The germline V gene encodes CDR1 GTSNPN and CDR2 SVGIG (reference sequence). Trimming took off 2 bases at V and 4 bases at J, with 11 bases between the two ends. CDR3 sequence: CAWSPNPIYGYTF. The CDR3, as DNA: TGTGCCTGGAGTCCTAATCCCATCTATGGCTACACCTTC.

In its sample, this clone ranks as large (0.1 to 1%). The chain is built from TRBV2 and TRBJ1-4; 8 positions agree with TRBD1. The ends lost 6 bases at V and 3 bases at J; junction bases unmatched: 9. This CDR3 has 16 amino acids. Germline V gene sequence: CDR1 SNHLY, CDR2 FYNNEI. For the CDR3, the DNA is TGTGCCAGCAGCTACCATCTCAGGGGGCCTAATGAAAAACTGTTTTTT. It codes for CASSYHLRGPNEKLFF.

This clone was picked up one time. V usage is TRBV3-1 (or the pseudogene TRBV3-2) and J usage is TRBJ2-3, with 10 bases aligning to TRBD2. V lost 2 bases to trimming and J lost 8 bases; unmatched junction nucleotides: 7. This CDR3 is 15 amino acids long. CDR1 and CDR2 (germline): LGHDT, YNNKEL (reference sequence). The CDR3 loop is CASSQISGGFVTQYF. CDR3 DNA: TGTGCCAGCAGCCAAATTAGCGGGGGGTTCGTTACGCAGTATTTT.

V and J are TRBV11-1 and TRBJ1-1; no clear D gene. V shed 5 bases and J shed 0 bases, with 7 bases lying between them. CDR3 length equals 13 residues. Germline loops: CDR1 SGHAT, CDR2 FQDESV (reference sequence). CDR3 DNA sequence: TGTGCCAGCAGCGTACAGTTGAACACTGAAGCTTTCTTT. Its translation is CASSVQLNTEAFF.

The chain employs TRBV27 and TRBJ2-3; 11 bases line up with TRBD2. Germline V lookup: CDR1 MNHEY, CDR2 SMNVEV (reference sequence). V shed 7 bases, J shed 1 base, and the junction held 13 bases outside the gene matches. The CDR3 has 18 amino acids. The CDR3 is CASTRLAGTYEGTDTQYF. As DNA, the CDR3 is TGTGCCAGCACCAGACTAGCGGGGACGTATGAGGGCACAGATACGCAGTATTTT.

V is TRBV20-1 and J is TRBJ1-2; D call uncertain. Trimming shortened V by 4 bases and J by 0 bases, and 3 bases separated the two germline ends. This CDR3 is built from 11 residues. Per germline, CDR1 DFQATT and CDR2 SNEGSKA (reference sequence). The CDR3 protein is CSATANYGYTF. The CDR3 coding sequence is TGCAGTGCTACTGCTAACTATGGCTACACCTTC.

The chain has TRBV4-3 and TRBJ1-2, with D unresolved. Germline CDR1 LGHNA, CDR2 YSLEER. The V gene lost 1 base and the J gene lost 1 base, with 7 bases spanning the gap. This CDR3 is built from 14 residues. This CDR3 is CASSQGGNNYGYTF. The CDR3 DNA reads TGCGCCAGCAGCCAAGGAGGGAATAACTATGGCTACACCTTC.

This sequence joins TRBV11-1 and TRBJ1-1, with TRBD1 identical over 9 bases. The CDR3 contains 15 residues. The V and J ends lost 6 bases and 3 bases, in that order; junction bases with no gene match: 8. Germline V lookup: CDR1 SGHAT, CDR2 FQDESV (reference sequence). CDR3 loop: CASRLTGGRDTEAFF. In nucleotides, the CDR3 is TGTGCCAGCAGACTCACAGGGGGCCGGGACACTGAAGCTTTCTTT.

This chain uses TRBV4-1 with TRBJ2-4; D gene uncertain. CDR3 length: 15 amino acids. Trimming removed 0 bases from V and 0 bases from J, with 6 bases in between. Germline CDR1 MGHRA, CDR2 YSYEKL. CDR3 bases: TGCGCCAGCAGCCAAGATTACTTAGCCAAAAACATTCAGTACTTC. It specifies CASSQDYLAKNIQYF.

The J gene is TRBJ1-2, the V gene TRBV13; D is undetermined. The CDR3 loop spans 15 amino acids. V was cut by 6 bases and J by 6 bases, with 20 bases left in between. In germline, CDR1 is PRHDT, CDR2 FYEKMQ (reference sequence). The CDR3 region is CASSFFSTGSNGYTF. The CDR3, as DNA: TGTGCCAGCAGTTTTTTTTCTACGGGGAGTAATGGCTACACCTTC.